The 2 T cell receptor beta chains below all came from one sample that was sequenced in a study of molecular identifiers for immune sequencing clone quantification. TCRdb re-derived calls from the PCR reads in MiXCR, one entry per CDR3 protein. The sample has hundreds of thousands of distinct CDR3 sequences; under 25% are singletons. The sample consisted of naive CD8+ T cells from blood, with Jurkat cell RNA spiked in. Subset: FACS-sorted CD8+CD4-CCR7+CD45RA+ naive T cells. The receptors come from a human donor in good health. Some libraries in this study had Jurkat cell RNA spiked in.

This clonotype was observed a few times. The chain joins TRBV9 to TRBJ2-2, with 8 bases matching TRBD2. Trimming removed 3 bases from V and 4 bases from J; junction bases left unmatched: 8. The germline CDR1 and CDR2 sequences are SGDLS and YYNGEE. This CDR3 region has 16 residues. Here the CDR3 reads CASSERTSSGTGELFF. CDR3 bases: TGTGCCAGCAGCGAAAGGACTAGCTCGGGCACCGGGGAGCTGTTTTTT.

As for this clonotype: Germline is not matched at one junction end, which may reflect a read error. The V call is TRBV12-3 or TRBV12-4, the J call TRBJ2-7; 11 positions match TRBD2. The CDR3 sequence is 14 residues long. The CDR3 spells CASGFSGGANEQYF. The CDR3 DNA reads TGTGCCAGCGGTTTTAGCGGGGGGGCAAACGAGCAGTACTTC.